This T cell receptor (beta chain) was captured by sequencing in a study of T cell responses to AZD1222 COVID-19 vaccine. Study findings and constraints: Baseline antibody screening turned up just a handful of seropositive AZD1222 recipients.

Using immunoSEQ multiplex PCR, the repertoire was profiled, and TCRdb retains in-frame clones only, with some absent. The sample gives roughly 93,000 clones, just over 85% of which show up once; about 6% is in the top ten. For this clone: Its cognate antigen is unknown.

The CDR3 is 15 amino acids. Per the germline V gene, CDR1 is SGHNT and CDR2 is YYREEE (reference sequence). The ends were cut back, 4 bases at V and 1 base at J, with 12 bases in the middle. The sequencing used peripheral blood, collected on day 0 of AZD1222 vaccination. The chain joins TRBV5-4 to TRBJ2-1; D might be TRBD1 or TRBD2, each matching 5 bases. This sequence originates from an adult in good health. DNA of the CDR3: TGTGCCAGCAGCCTTGGTGGGGGATCCTACAATGAGCAGTTCTTC. Translated, it gives CASSLGGGSYNEQFF.